The entry below describes one T cell receptor (beta chain). This clonotype was picked up many times. It has no known antigen specificity. One base away there is no much larger clone; base qualities are not given. The time point tag for this specimen amounts to: longitudinal time-point 3. For the unsorted PBMC libraries, 2 million PBMCs were stored in RNAlater at -80 degrees C until RNA extraction and were used to generate the libraries. Multiple sclerosis patients were enrolled in a US clinical protocol evaluating disease progression by magnetic resonance imaging. Peripheral blood was subjected to Ficoll-Hypaque density gradient centrifugation to isolate PBMCs, which were then cryopreserved in liquid nitrogen. These data are taken from a study of neurological immune-mediated disorders (dated by TCRdb to about 2019). A note on the overall study: Among the roughly 35 multiple sclerosis patients, some 31 had relapsing-remitting MS and 3 had secondary progressive MS. The 90 to 120 TCR-beta libraries covered PBMC samples along with longitudinal samples, technical triplicates, and paired sorted CD4+ and CD8+ T-cell subsets. Each longitudinal HAM/TSP and healthy donor was sampled at 3 time-points spaced at about 3-40 month intervals. Using UMI-based sequencing, the study compared peripheral blood TCR-beta repertoires from patients with HTLV-I-associated myelopathy (HAM/TSP), patients with multiple sclerosis, and healthy controls. The cohort included some 66 subjects: roughly 15 with HAM/TSP, approximately 34 with multiple sclerosis, and 20 healthy controls. Study-wide findings and limitations: The MS cluster was not associated with any clinical or MRI features, and the authors stated that larger cohorts are needed. In a phylogenetic analysis, the repertoires of 18 out of 34 MS patients fell into a single cluster of related CDR3 sequences, pointing to a possible signature at the repertoire level. Expanded clones from different subjects shared no identical CDR3 amino acid sequences, which suggests that TCR-beta repertoires were private in all groups. The highest TCR clonal expansion was observed in HAM/TSP patients, whereas the lowest was observed in MS patients, even when compared with healthy controls.

Spanning cysteine to phenylalanine, the CDR3 consists of 12 amino acids. The read is trimmed to its CDR3 DNA, 36 bases read in frame from base 1. Trimmed from V: 4 bases; trimmed from J: 2 bases; junction bases lacking a gene match: 2. The germline V gene specifies SQVTM as CDR1 and ANQGSEA as CDR2. cDNA was synthesized by template-switch 5'RACE using a primer with a 10-nucleotide random unique molecular identifier that tagged each TCR transcript. Every sequencing run covered 15-18 subjects and yielded more than 160 million TCR-beta sequences. Total RNA was extracted with the RNeasy kit. The KAPA Real-time Library Amplification kit was used to amplify TCR-beta VDJ regions with primers targeting the TCR constant region and the 5'RACE anchor. A first PCR added sample indexes and Illumina adaptors, after which a second PCR increased the library yield. After purification with Ampure beads, the TCR product of roughly 650 bp was size-selected on a 2% E-gel SizeSelection system. Before pooling, library quality was checked on a Bioanalyzer, concentration was measured with Qubit, and libraries were quantified with the Kapa Library Quantification kit. An Illumina HiSeq 2500 sequenced the libraries paired-end 2 x 150 bp. To increase sequence diversity, roughly 24-30% phiX was spiked into each library pool. Processing in the source paper ran as follows. Quality-filtered reads were processed with the UMI-based MiGEC pipeline, and over 85% of raw TCR sequences were removed by the MiGEC pipeline during error correction. VDJ genes were aligned to IMGT germline references, and clonotypes were defined by unique CDR3 amino acid sequence plus V-J genes. VDJtools evaluated clonal expansion, Shannon diversity and CDR3 relatedness (CalcPairwiseDistances, ClusterSamples); CLCbio workbench built phylogenetic trees. A clone was classed as expanded if it had 8 or more unique UMIs, a cutoff based on coefficient-of-variation modelling across technical triplicates. TCRdb ran its own pipeline on the public reads, namely fastp trimming at Q25 and MiXCR clone calling, and kept in-frame beta chains. Rows matching on CDR3 protein sequence are summarized as one entry with the most common DNA and genes. The V and J calls reflect TCRdb's pipeline rather than the authors' work. The sample table shows about 80,000 distinct CDR3 sequences, and roughly 4.5% are seen once. The top ten hold approximately 5.8% of the sample.

This chain joins TRBV29-1 to TRBJ2-7; 7 central bases correspond to TRBD1. This receptor was obtained from a woman aged 55 to 70 with multiple sclerosis. Sequencing input: PBMCs. The CDR3 amino acid sequence is: CSVGQGAYEQYF. The DNA sequence is as follows: TGCAGCGTTGGTCAGGGGGCCTACGAGCAGTACTTC.